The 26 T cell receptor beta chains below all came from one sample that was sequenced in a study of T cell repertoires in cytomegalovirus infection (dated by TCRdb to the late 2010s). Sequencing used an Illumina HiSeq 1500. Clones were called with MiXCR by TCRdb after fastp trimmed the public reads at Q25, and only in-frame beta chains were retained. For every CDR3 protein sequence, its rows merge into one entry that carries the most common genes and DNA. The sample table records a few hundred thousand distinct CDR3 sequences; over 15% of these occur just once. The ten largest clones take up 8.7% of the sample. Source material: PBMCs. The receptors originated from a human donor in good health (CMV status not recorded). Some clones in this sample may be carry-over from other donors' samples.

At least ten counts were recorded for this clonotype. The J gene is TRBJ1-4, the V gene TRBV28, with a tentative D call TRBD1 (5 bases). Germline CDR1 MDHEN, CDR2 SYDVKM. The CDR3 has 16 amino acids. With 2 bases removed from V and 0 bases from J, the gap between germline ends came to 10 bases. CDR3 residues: CASSLNTGPTNEKLFF. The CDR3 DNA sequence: TGTGCCAGCAGTTTAAATACGGGACCAACTAATGAAAAACTGTTTTTT.

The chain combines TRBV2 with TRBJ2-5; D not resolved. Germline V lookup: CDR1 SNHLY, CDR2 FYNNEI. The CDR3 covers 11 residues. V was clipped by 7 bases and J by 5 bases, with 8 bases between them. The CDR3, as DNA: TGTGCCAGCATGCGCTGGGAGACCCAGTACTTC. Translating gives CASMRWETQYF.

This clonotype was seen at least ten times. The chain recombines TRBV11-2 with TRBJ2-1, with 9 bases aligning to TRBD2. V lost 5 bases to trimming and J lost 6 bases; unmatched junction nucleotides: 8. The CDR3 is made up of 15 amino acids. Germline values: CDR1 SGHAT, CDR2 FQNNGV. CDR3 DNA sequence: TGTGCCAGCAGCCCTGGGGTAGCGGGAGTCAATGAGCAGTTCTTC. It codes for CASSPGVAGVNEQFF.

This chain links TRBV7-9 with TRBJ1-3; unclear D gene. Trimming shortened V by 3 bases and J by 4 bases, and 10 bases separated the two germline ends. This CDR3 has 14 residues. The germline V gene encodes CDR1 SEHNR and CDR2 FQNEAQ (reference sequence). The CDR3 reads CASSFYAGGNTIYF. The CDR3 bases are TGTGCCAGCAGCTTTTACGCGGGGGGAAACACCATATATTTT.

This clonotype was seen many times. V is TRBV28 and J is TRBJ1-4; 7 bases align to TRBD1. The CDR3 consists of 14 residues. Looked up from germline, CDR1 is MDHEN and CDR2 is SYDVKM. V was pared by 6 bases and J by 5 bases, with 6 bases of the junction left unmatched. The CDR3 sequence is CASRTGKGNEKLFF. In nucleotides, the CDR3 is TGTGCCAGCAGGACAGGGAAAGGAAATGAAAAACTGTTTTTT.

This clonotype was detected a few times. DNA for the CDR3: TGTGCCAGCAGCATCGGAGGCTACGAGCAGTACTTC. Amino acids: CASSIGGYEQYF. The rearrangement links TRBV19 to TRBJ2-7; the D gene is possibly TRBD2 (5 bases). Trimming pared 9 bases from V and 3 bases from J, leaving 12 bases between. This CDR3 region has 12 residues. The germline V gene has CDR1 LNHDA and CDR2 SQIVND (reference sequence).

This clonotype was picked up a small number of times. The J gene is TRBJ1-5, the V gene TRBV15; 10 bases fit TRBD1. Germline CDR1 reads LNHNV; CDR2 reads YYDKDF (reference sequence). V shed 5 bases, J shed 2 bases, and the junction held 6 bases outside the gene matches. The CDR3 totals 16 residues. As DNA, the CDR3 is TGTGCCACCAGCCCGGGACAGGGGTACGGCAATCAGCCCCAGCATTTT. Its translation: CATSPGQGYGNQPQHF.

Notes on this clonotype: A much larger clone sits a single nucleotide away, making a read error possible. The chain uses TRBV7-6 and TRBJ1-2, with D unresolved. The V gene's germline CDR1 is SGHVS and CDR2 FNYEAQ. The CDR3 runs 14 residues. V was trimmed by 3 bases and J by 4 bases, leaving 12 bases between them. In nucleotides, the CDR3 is TGTGCCAGCAGCTTCGCTGAAAGAGCCTATGGCTACACCTTC. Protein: CASSFAERAYGYTF.

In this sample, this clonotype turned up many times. The CDR3 DNA reads TGTGCCAGCAGACGGACAGATACGCAGTATTTT. Protein product: CASRRTDTQYF. The rearrangement joins TRBV12-3 or TRBV12-4 to TRBJ2-3; D gene uncertain. The CDR3 is made up of 11 amino acids. With 6 bases removed from V and 3 bases from J, the gap between germline ends came to 4 bases.

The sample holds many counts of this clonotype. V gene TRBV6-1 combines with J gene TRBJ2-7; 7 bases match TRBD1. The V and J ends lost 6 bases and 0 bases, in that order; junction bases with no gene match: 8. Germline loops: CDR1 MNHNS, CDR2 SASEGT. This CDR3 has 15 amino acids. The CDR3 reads CASSRGQWSSYEQYF. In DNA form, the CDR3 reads TGTGCCAGCAGCCGGGGACAGTGGAGCTCCTACGAGCAGTACTTC.

CDR3 in amino acids: CASSGPEGGRQPQHF. The CDR3 DNA reads TGTGCCAGCAGTGGCCCTGAGGGTGGTCGTCAGCCCCAGCATTTT. This chain uses TRBV6-4 with TRBJ1-5; D is unclear. There are 15 residues in the CDR3. Germline CDR1 and CDR2: MRHNA and SNTAGT. V gave up 4 bases and J gave up 6 bases, with 16 bases separating them.

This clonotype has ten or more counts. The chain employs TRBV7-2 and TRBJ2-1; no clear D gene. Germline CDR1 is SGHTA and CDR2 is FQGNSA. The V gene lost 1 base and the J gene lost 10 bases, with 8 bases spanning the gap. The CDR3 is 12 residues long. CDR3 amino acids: CASSLDGLEQFF. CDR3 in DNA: TGTGCCAGCAGCTTAGACGGCCTCGAGCAGTTCTTC.

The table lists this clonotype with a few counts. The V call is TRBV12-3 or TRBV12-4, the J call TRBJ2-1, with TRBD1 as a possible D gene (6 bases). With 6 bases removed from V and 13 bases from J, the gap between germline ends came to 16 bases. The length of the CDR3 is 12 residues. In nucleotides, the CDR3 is TGTGCCAGCAGCCTCACAGGGCATCCACAGTTCTTC. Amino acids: CASSLTGHPQFF.

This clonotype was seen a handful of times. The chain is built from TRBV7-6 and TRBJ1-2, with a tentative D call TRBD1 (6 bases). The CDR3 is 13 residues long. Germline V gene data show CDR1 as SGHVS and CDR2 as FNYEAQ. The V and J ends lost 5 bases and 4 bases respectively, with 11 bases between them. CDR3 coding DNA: TGTGCCAGCAGCGCTACAGGGATCTATGGCTACACCTTC. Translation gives CASSATGIYGYTF. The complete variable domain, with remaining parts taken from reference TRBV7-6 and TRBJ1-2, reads GAGVSQSPRYKVTKRGQDVALRCDPISGHVSLYWYRQALGQGPEFLTYFNYEAQQDKSGLPNDRFSAERPEGSISTLTIQRTEQRDSAMYRCASSATGIYGYTFGSGTRLTVV.

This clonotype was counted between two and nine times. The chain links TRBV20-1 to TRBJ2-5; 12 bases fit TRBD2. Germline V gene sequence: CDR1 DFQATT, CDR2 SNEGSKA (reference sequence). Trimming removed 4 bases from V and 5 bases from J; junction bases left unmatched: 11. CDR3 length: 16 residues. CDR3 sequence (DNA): TGCAGTGCTATAAGACCGGGACTAGCGGGTATTGAGACCCAGTACTTC. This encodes CSAIRPGLAGIETQYF.

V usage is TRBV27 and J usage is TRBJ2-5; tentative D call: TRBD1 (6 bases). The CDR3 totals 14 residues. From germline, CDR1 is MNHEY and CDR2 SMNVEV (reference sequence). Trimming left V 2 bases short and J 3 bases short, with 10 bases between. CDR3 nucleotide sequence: TGTGCCAGCAGTTTAATGGGGGCTAAAGAGACCCAGTACTTC. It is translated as CASSLMGAKETQYF.

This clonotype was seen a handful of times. CDR3 sequence (DNA): TGTGCCAGCAGCGTTTACACTAGCGCCTACGAGCAGTACTTC. Translated: CASSVYTSAYEQYF. The V and J genes are TRBV11-2 and TRBJ2-7, with 7 bases lining up with TRBD2. The V gene's germline CDR1 is SGHAT and CDR2 FQNNGV. The V gene end was trimmed by 5 bases and the J gene end by 2 bases; junction bases not matched to a gene: 6. This CDR3 has 14 residues.

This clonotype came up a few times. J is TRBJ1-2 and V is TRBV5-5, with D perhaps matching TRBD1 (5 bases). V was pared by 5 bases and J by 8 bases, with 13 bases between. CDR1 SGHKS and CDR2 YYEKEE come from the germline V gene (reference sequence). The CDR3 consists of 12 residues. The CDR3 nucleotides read TGTGCCAGCAGACCCGACAGTTTAGGCTACACCTTC. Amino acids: CASRPDSLGYTF.

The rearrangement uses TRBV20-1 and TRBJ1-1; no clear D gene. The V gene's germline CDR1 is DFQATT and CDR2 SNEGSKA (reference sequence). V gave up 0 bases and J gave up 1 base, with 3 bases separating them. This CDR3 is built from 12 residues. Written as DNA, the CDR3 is TGCAGTGCTAGAGAGGCGAACACTGAAGCTTTCTTT. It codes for CSAREANTEAFF.

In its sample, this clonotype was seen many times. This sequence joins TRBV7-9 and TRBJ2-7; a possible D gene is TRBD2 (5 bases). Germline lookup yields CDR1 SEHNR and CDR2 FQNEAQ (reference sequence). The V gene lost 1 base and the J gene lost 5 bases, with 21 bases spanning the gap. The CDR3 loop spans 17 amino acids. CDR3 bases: TGTGCCAGCAGCTTAGGGGATGGAGGTGTCTCCTCGGACGAGCAGTACTTC. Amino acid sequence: CASSLGDGGVSSDEQYF.

The CDR3 sequence: CASSFGLAGGYYEQFF. The CDR3 region has the DNA TGTGCCAGCAGTTTCGGACTAGCGGGAGGTTACTATGAGCAGTTCTTC. The V call is TRBV6-5, the J call TRBJ2-1; 14 nucleotides match TRBD2. The junction had 7 bases not matched to a gene; V was cut back by 4 bases and J by 8 bases. The germline V gene has CDR1 MNHEY and CDR2 SVGAGI. There are 16 residues in the CDR3.

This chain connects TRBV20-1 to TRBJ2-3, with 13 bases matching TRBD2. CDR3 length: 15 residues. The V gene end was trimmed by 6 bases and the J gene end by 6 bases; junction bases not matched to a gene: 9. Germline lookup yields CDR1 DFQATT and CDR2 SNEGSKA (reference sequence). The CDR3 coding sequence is TGCAGTGCGACTAGCGGGGGGCGGGGAGAGGATACGCAGTATTTT. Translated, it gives CSATSGGRGEDTQYF.

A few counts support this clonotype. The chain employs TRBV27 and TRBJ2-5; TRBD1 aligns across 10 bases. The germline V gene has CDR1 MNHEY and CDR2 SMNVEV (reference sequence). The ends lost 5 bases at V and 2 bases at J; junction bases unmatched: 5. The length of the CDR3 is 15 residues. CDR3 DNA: TGTGCCAGCAGTCCGGGACAGGGGAGGCAAGAGACCCAGTACTTC. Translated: CASSPGQGRQETQYF.

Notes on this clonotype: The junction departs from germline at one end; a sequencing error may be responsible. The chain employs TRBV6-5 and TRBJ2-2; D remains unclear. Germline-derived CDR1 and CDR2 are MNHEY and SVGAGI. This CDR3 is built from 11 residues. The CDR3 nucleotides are TGTGCCAGCCGTTACACCGGGGAGCTGTTTTTT. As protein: CASRYTGELFF.

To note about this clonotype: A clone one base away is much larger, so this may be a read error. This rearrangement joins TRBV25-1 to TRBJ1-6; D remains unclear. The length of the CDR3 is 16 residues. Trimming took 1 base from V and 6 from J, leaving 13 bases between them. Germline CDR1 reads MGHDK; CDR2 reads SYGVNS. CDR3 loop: CASSESQRAINSPLHF. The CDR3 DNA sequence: TGTGCCAGCAGTGAATCGCAGCGGGCGATTAATTCACCCCTCCACTTT.

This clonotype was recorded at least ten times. The CDR3 sequence is CASSLRTGGNEQYF. The CDR3 DNA reads TGTGCCAGCAGCTTACGGACAGGGGGCAACGAGCAGTACTTC. The rearrangement joins TRBV7-2 to TRBJ2-7, with 11 bases that match TRBD1. The CDR3 is 14 amino acids. The V gene's germline CDR1 is SGHTA and CDR2 FQGNSA. After removal of 2 bases from V and 5 bases from J, the junction contained 2 bases not matched to a gene. Looking up the rest from reference TRBV7-2 and TRBJ2-7 gives the full variable domain: GAGVSQSPSNKVTEKGKDVELRCDPISGHTALYWYRQSLGQGLEFLIYFQGNSAPDKSGLPSDRFSAERTGGSVSTLTIQRTQQEDSAVYLCASSLRTGGNEQYFGPGTRLTVT.